This TCR beta chain was captured in a study of blood T cells in healthy people across ages. Points from the study as a whole: There were more naive CD4+ cells and higher diversity in long-lived donors than in aged donors.

V was cut by 4 bases and J by 2 bases, with 21 bases left in between. There are 17 residues in the CDR3. Germline loops: CDR1 SGDLS, CDR2 YYNGEE. Donors gave about 9.3 milliliters of peripheral blood apiece. This clonotype turned up a few times. Its target is unknown. It was with a sample-barcoded 5' primer and a J-beta primer mix that a second PCR of about 7 to 12 cycles was run. Every cDNA molecule carried a tag from a template-switch adaptor bearing 12 random nucleotides. Using its own MiXCR run on the 5' RACE reads, TCRdb lists one record per CDR3 protein. The repertoire holds 800,000 to 950,000 distinct CDR3 sequences, with 25% to 30% as singletons. These data also formed part of another study, on T cells of mothers and their children. From that study: Per child, 2.5 million to 3 million TCR beta CDR3 reads were obtained, against over 9 million per mother.

The TCR comes from a middle-aged woman in good health. The source material was blood. The rearrangement links TRBV9 to TRBJ2-5; a weak D match, TRBD2 (6 bases). CDR3 region: CASSPELGGLAQETQYF. CDR3 in DNA: TGTGCCAGCAGCCCTGAGCTCGGGGGTCTGGCTCAAGAGACCCAGTACTTC.